The rows below give T cell receptor beta chains drawn from one sample of a study of technical replicates of blood from a few donors. The repertoire was sequenced with immunoSEQ multiplex PCR; TCRdb's copy has only in-frame clones and lacks some. The top ten clones hold 4.8% of a sample with 65,000 to 90,000 clones, approximately 83% of them seen once. Sequenced material: PBMCs. The receptor source for this set is a human donor in good health. Some clones in this sample may be carry-over from other donors' samples. CDR3s include the opening cysteine and the closing phenylalanine or tryptophan. D genes are given only for firm matches. Not all rows give a size; the values are once, few, many and, for expanded clones, a class.

clone_size	v_call	d_call	j_call	cdr3_nt	cdr3_aa
-	TRBV5-1	TRBD1	TRBJ1-2	TGCGCCAGCAGCAGGGGGACAGGTAAAGACTATGGCTACACCTTC	CASSRGTGKDYGYTF
-	TRBV30	TRBD2	TRBJ2-1	TGTGCCTGGACGAAGCTAGCGGGAGTCTCCAATGAGCAGTTCTTC	CAWTKLAGVSNEQFF
-	TRBV7-9	-	TRBJ2-6	TGTGCCAGCAGCTTGTCACTCTCTGGGGCCAACGTCCTGACTTTC	CASSLSLSGANVLTF
-	TRBV6-6	-	TRBJ2-5	TGTGCCAGCAGTTACTCGGTGAGGGGGGGCCTTGAGACCCAGTACTTC	CASSYSVRGGLETQYF
few	TRBV6-5	-	TRBJ2-7	TGTGCCAGCAGTATGGACCGGGATTTATACGAGCAGTACTTC	CASSMDRDLYEQYF
-	TRBV5-5	TRBD2	TRBJ2-5	TGTGCCAGCAGCTTGGGGCCGGGGGGGGAAGAGACCCAGTACTTC	CASSLGPGGEETQYF
-	TRBV7-2	-	TRBJ1-2	TGTGCCAGCAGCTTAGTCCAGGACGGGAATGGCTACACCTTC	CASSLVQDGNGYTF
-	TRBV18	-	TRBJ2-1	TGTGCCAGCTCACCACCCGGGCAGGGGTACAATGAGCAGTTCTTC	CASSPPGQGYNEQFF
-	TRBV9	-	TRBJ2-3	TGTGCCAGCAGCGTAGCCCAAATCCCGGTTGGGCAGTATTTT	CASSVAQIPVGQYF
-	TRBV23-1	-	TRBJ1-3	TGCGCCAGCCATCACCAGGGAACTGGAAACACCATATATTTT	CASHHQGTGNTIYF
-	TRBV18	-	TRBJ1-1	TGTGCCAGCTCGGTGGGACAGAACACTGAAGCTTTCTTT	CASSVGQNTEAFF
-	TRBV5-4	TRBD1	TRBJ2-4	TGTGCCAGCAGCGGGGGACAGGGGGCTGGAGGGCAAGCCAAAAACATTCAGTACTTC	CASSGGQGAGGQAKNIQYF
-	TRBV7-2	TRBD1	TRBJ1-1	TGTGCCAGCAGCTTAGTTAGACAGGGGAAAGCTTTCTTT	CASSLVRQGKAFF
-	TRBV7-3	TRBD2	TRBJ2-1	TGTGCCAGCAGCGACACTAGCGGGACGATCAATGAGCAGTTCTTC	CASSDTSGTINEQFF
-	TRBV28	TRBD1	TRBJ1-3	TGTGCCAGCAGAGGACAGGGAGTAGCCTCTGGAAACACCATATATTTT	CASRGQGVASGNTIYF
-	TRBV7-2	-	TRBJ1-5	TGTGCCAGCAGCTATGTTGGCGGCACTCTGAGCAATCAGCCCCAGCATTTT	CASSYVGGTLSNQPQHF
-	TRBV11-2	-	TRBJ2-3	TGTGCCAGCAGCTTATCAACCGCGGATACGCAGTATTTT	CASSLSTADTQYF
-	TRBV7-3	-	TRBJ2-1	TGTGCCAGCAGCTTATGGTCAGGGAAGGGGTATGATGTACAGTTCTTC	CASSLWSGKGYDVQFF
-	TRBV7-9	TRBD1	TRBJ1-5	TGTGCCAGCAGCCAGGACAGGGTCGATCAGCCCCAGCATTTT	CASSQDRVDQPQHF
-	TRBV14	-	TRBJ2-2	TGTGCCAGCAGCCAAAAACTAGGAGGGTCCACCGGGGAGCTGTTTTTT	CASSQKLGGSTGELFF
-	TRBV2	TRBD1	TRBJ2-2	TGTGCCAGCAGTGAGACAGGGCGCACCGGGGAGCTGTTTTTT	CASSETGRTGELFF
-	TRBV18	TRBD1	TRBJ2-5	TGTGCCAGCTCACTTATGGACAGGGTCGTGAGCCAAGAGACCCAGTACTTC	CASSLMDRVVSQETQYF
once	TRBV7-8	TRBD2	TRBJ2-5	TGTGCCAGCATCCCTAGCGGGGATGAGACCCAGTACTTC	CASIPSGDETQYF
-	TRBV2	-	TRBJ2-5	TGTGCTATCGCGGAAGAGACCCAGTACTTC	CAIAEETQYF
-	TRBV30	-	TRBJ2-5	TGTGCCTGGAGCCCGGGGGACTGGGAGACCCAGTACTTC	CAWSPGDWETQYF
-	TRBV7-2	-	TRBJ1-2	TGTGCCAGCAGCTTATTCAGTCGAGGTTTCAGGGGCCTCGATGGCTACACCTTC	CASSLFSRGFRGLDGYTF
-	TRBV19	-	TRBJ2-3	TGTGCCAGTGTAGTGGGTCCAGGGACAGATACGCAGTATTTT	CASVVGPGTDTQYF
once	TRBV18	-	TRBJ2-5	TGTGCCAGCTCGTCGTACCAAGAGACCCAGTACTTC	CASSSYQETQYF
-	TRBV30	-	TRBJ1-5	TGTGCCTGGAGTGAGAGTTTCAATCAGCCCCAGCATTTT	CAWSESFNQPQHF
-	TRBV2	TRBD2	TRBJ2-1	TGTGCCAGCGTTAGGCTAGCGGCAAACAATGAGCAGTTCTTC	CASVRLAANNEQFF
-	TRBV27	-	TRBJ2-2	TGTGCCAGCAGAGAGGGACTTGCGAACACCGGGGAGCTGTTTTTT	CASREGLANTGELFF
-	TRBV7-9	TRBD1	TRBJ1-1	TGTGCCAGCAGCACCCGACAGGGAGGTAGTGAAGCTTTCTTT	CASSTRQGGSEAFF
-	TRBV4-1	-	TRBJ2-3	TGCGCCAGCAGCCAAGCGAGACTGGCAGATACGCAGTATTTT	CASSQARLADTQYF
-	TRBV25-1	TRBD1	TRBJ1-5	TGTGCCAGCAGTGAATCCTCCGGGACAGGGTTTCAGCCCCAGCATTTT	CASSESSGTGFQPQHF
-	TRBV11-2	TRBD1	TRBJ1-2	TGTGCCAGCAGCCGGGACAGGGGGCTCGGCTACACCTTC	CASSRDRGLGYTF
-	TRBV11-2	-	TRBJ2-6	TGCGCCAGCAGCTTTCCGGCTGGGGCCAACGTCCTGACTTTC	CASSFPAGANVLTF
-	TRBV5-1	TRBD2	TRBJ2-7	TGCGCCAGCAGCTTGGTAGTAGCGGGGGGATACGAGCAGTACTTC	CASSLVVAGGYEQYF
once	TRBV7-9	-	TRBJ2-1	TGTGCCAGCAGCTTAACTCAGGGGAACAATGAGCAGTTCTTC	CASSLTQGNNEQFF
-	TRBV6-5	-	TRBJ2-3	TGTGCCAGCCAGGAGGCGGGGAGAGCCACAGATACGCAGTATTTT	CASQEAGRATDTQYF
-	TRBV5-1	TRBD1	TRBJ2-5	TGCGCCAGCAGCTTGGGTACAGGGGGCAGGTGGGAGACCCAGTACTTC	CASSLGTGGRWETQYF
-	TRBV2	TRBD2	TRBJ2-7	TGTGCCAGCAGTGAATGGTTGGCGGGAGCATCCTACGAGCAGTACTTC	CASSEWLAGASYEQYF
-	TRBV7-3	-	TRBJ2-5	TGTGCCAGCAGTCCGGACAGAGAGACCCAGTACTTC	CASSPDRETQYF
-	TRBV4-3	-	TRBJ2-5	TGCGCCAGCAGCCAAGATGCGGGAAGACCAGAGACCCAGTACTTC	CASSQDAGRPETQYF
-	TRBV7-9	-	TRBJ1-4	TGTGCCAGCAGCCGTACAGGGACAACTAATGAAAAACTGTTTTTT	CASSRTGTTNEKLFF
once	TRBV13	-	TRBJ2-7	TGTGCCAGCAGCCGCTCGCGGTCCTACGAGCAGTACTTC	CASSRSRSYEQYF
-	TRBV10-3	-	TRBJ1-5	TGTGCCATCAGTGACTATAGCAATCAGCCCCAGCATTTT	CAISDYSNQPQHF
-	TRBV6-5	TRBD1	TRBJ1-2	TGTGCCAGCAGTAATCCGGGACAGGGCTATGGCTACACCTTC	CASSNPGQGYGYTF
-	TRBV5-1	-	TRBJ2-5	TGCGCCAGCAGCTTCATCTCAGGGATGGGTCAGACCCAGTACTTC	CASSFISGMGQTQYF
-	TRBV5-1	-	TRBJ1-2	TGCGCCAGCAGCGGGGGCCGGGGAGGGAGCTATGGCTACACCTTC	CASSGGRGGSYGYTF
few	TRBV5-1	-	TRBJ2-3	TGCGCCAGCATTGAGGGCGGGGGCTCCTTCACAGATACGCAGTATTTT	CASIEGGGSFTDTQYF
once	TRBV13	-	TRBJ2-5	TGTGCCAGCAGCTTAGGCGGGACACAGAGGAAAGAGACCCAGTACTTC	CASSLGGTQRKETQYF
-	TRBV5-1	-	TRBJ2-5	TGCGCCAGCAGCGTGGACTCTTCGGGGACCCAGTACTTC	CASSVDSSGTQYF
-	TRBV11-3	TRBD2	TRBJ2-7	TGTGCCAGCGGCCCTCCCGGGACTAGCAGTTCATTCTCCTACGAGCAGTACTTC	CASGPPGTSSSFSYEQYF
-	TRBV28	-	TRBJ1-1	TGTGCCAGCAGTCAGCGGAGCCCTGAAGCTTTCTTT	CASSQRSPEAFF
few	TRBV7-2	-	TRBJ2-1	TGTGCCAGCAGCTTTTATTGGGGGGGCCAGGATGAGCAGTTCTTC	CASSFYWGGQDEQFF